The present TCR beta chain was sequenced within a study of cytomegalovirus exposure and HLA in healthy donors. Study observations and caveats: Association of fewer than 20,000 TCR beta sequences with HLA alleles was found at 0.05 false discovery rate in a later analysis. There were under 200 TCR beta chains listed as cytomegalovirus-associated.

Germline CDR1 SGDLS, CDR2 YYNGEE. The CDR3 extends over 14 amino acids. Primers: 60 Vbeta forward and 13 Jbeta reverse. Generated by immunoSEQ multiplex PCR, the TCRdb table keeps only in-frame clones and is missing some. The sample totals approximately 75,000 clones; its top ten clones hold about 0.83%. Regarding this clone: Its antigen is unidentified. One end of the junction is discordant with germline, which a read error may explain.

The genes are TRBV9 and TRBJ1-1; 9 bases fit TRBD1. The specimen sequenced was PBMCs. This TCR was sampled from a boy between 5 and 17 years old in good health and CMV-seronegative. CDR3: CASSVGTGDPEDFF. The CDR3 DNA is TGTGCCAGCAGCGTAGGGACAGGGGACCCTGAAGATTTCTTT.